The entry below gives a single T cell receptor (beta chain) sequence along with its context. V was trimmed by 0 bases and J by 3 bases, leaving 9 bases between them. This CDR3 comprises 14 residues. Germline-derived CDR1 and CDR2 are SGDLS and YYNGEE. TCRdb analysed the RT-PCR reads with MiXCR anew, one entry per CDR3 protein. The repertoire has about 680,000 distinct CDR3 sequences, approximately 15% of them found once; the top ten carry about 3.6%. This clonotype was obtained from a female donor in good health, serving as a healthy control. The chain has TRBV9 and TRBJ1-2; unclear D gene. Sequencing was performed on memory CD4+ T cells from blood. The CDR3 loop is CASSVGWGDYGYTF. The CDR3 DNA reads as TGTGCCAGCAGCGTAGGCTGGGGTGACTATGGCTACACCTTC.